One T cell receptor beta chain is described in this entry. The sample is drawn from a study of shared clonotypes between healthy human individuals. Germline V gene lookup returns CDR1 SQVTM and CDR2 ANQGSEA. V shed 5 bases, J shed 5 bases, and the junction held 8 bases outside the gene matches. The length of the CDR3 is 13 residues. Genomic DNA (from each subset) was split evenly across several immunoSEQ plates. Sequencing was performed with immunoSEQ multiplex PCR; in TCRdb, only in-frame clones are kept and a portion is missing. The top ten hold around 1.8% of the sample, which has around 700,000 clones, approximately 73% seen once.

This receptor was obtained from a young woman in good health. The chain couples TRBV29-1 to TRBJ2-7; 8 bases are shared with TRBD2. The sequenced sample was memory CD4+ T cells sorted from blood. Subset reported: CD45RA-negative fraction. The CDR3 bases are TGCAGCGTTTACCCGGGACTAGATCACGAGCAGTACTTC. Translation: CSVYPGLDHEQYF.